The clone carrying this T cell receptor beta chain was detected ten times or more. Its antigen remains unknown. This sample stems from a study of T cell repertoires in cytomegalovirus infection. Turning to the study itself: Based on public TCR beta signatures, there were indications of CMV infection and of a matching HLA type.

TCRdb reanalysed the reads using MiXCR and keeps one entry per CDR3 protein. The sample lists 630,000 or so distinct CDR3 sequences, roughly 26% occurring once. V was cut by 2 bases and J by 4 bases, with 11 bases left in between. The CDR3 contains 14 residues. Per the germline V gene, CDR1 is SGHTA and CDR2 is FQGNSA. General observations from the study: Clonotypes of TCR beta that were HLA-C-restricted and CMV-specific dominated the ex vivo response. Carriers of CMV plus the relevant HLA were identified by cumulative public TCR beta family frequency.

The chain recombines TRBV7-2 with TRBJ1-1; unclear D gene. The clonotype was recovered from a human donor in good health (CMV status not recorded). Some clones in this sample may be carry-over from other donors' samples. Sample: CD8+ T cells from PBMCs. Here the CDR3 DNA reads TGTGCCAGCAGCTTACCGACTATGGGCACTGAAGCTTTCTTT. Translating gives CASSLPTMGTEAFF.